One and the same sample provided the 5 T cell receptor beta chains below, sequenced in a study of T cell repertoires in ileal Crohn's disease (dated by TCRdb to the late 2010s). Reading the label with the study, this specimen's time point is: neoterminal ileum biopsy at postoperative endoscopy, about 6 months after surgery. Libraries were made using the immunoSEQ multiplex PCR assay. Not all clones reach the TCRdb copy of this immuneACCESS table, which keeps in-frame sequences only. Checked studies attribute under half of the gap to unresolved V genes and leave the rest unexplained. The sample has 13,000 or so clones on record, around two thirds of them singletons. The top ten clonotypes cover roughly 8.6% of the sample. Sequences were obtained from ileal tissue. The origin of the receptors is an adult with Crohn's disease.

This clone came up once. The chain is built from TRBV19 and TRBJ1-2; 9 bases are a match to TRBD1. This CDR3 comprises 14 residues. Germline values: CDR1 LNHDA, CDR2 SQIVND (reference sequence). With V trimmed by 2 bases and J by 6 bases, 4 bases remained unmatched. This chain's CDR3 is CASSIPDRGDGYTF. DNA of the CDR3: TGTGCCAGTAGTATACCCGACAGGGGGGATGGCTACACCTTC.

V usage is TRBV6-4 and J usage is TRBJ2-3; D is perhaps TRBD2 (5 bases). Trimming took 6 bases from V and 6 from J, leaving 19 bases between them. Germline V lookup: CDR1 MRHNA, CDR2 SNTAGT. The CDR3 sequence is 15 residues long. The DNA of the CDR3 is TGTGCCAGCAGGACCCCGGGGTTACGGTCCGATACGCAGTATTTT. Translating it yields CASRTPGLRSDTQYF.

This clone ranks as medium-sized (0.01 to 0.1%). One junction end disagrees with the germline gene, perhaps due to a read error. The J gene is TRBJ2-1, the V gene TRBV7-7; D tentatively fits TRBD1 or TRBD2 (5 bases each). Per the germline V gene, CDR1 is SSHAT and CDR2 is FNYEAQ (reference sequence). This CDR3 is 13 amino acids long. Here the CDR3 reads CASSFPGAPEQFF. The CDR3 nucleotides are TGTGCTAGCAGCTTCCCCGGGGCACCCGAGCAGTTCTTC.

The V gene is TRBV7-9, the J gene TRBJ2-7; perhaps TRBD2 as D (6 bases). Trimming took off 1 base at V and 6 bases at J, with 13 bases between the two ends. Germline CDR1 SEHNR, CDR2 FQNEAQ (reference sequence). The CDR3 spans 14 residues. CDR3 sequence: CASSLVFPEGEQYF. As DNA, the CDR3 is TGTGCCAGCAGCTTAGTCTTTCCGGAGGGCGAGCAGTACTTC.

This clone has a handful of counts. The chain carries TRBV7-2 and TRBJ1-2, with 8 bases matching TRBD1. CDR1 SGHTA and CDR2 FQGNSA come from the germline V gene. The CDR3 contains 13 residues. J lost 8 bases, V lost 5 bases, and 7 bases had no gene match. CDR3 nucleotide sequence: TGTGCCAGCAGCCCCGGACAGGGAAGGGGCTACACCTTC. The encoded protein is CASSPGQGRGYTF.